The next 23 T cell receptor beta chains were all read from a single sample in a study of blood T cells in healthy people across ages. The use of a sample-barcoded 5' primer and a J-beta primer mix characterized a second PCR of roughly 6 to 11 cycles. TCRdb re-analysed the 5' RACE reads in MiXCR, keeping a single row per CDR3 protein. The sample holds roughly 1,700,000 distinct CDR3 sequences; roughly 27% are singletons and the top ten take about 7.7%. The sequencing input was blood. These receptors were taken from a woman in her twenties or thirties in good health.

J is TRBJ2-1 and V is TRBV13; D is perhaps TRBD2 (6 bases). Per germline, CDR1 PRHDT and CDR2 FYEKMQ (reference sequence). The CDR3 runs to 17 residues. V lost 4 bases and J lost 6, with 22 bases in between. Written as DNA, the CDR3 is TGTGCCAGCAGCTACGGAATCTGGTGGCGGGGCGGCAATGAGCAGTTCTTC. This gives the protein CASSYGIWWRGGNEQFF. Full variable domain (remainder filled in from reference TRBV13 and TRBJ2-1): AAGVIQSPRHLIKEKRETATLKCYPIPRHDTVYWYQQGPGQDPQFLISFYEKMQSDKGSIPDRFSAQQFSDYHSELNMSSLELGDSALYFCASSYGIWWRGGNEQFFGPGTRLTVL.

This clonotype was seen a handful of times. The chain couples TRBV19 to TRBJ1-2, with TRBD1 as a possible D gene (5 bases). This CDR3 spans 13 amino acids. CDR1 and CDR2 (germline): LNHDA, SQIVND (reference sequence). The V and J ends lost 2 bases and 4 bases respectively, with 8 bases between them. In DNA, the CDR3 is TGTGCCAGTAGTATAAGGGGAAGCTATGGCTACACCTTC. Encoded protein: CASSIRGSYGYTF.

The J gene is TRBJ2-2, the V gene TRBV6-2 or TRBV6-3; D uncertain. Looked up from germline, CDR1 is MNHEY and CDR2 is SVGEGT. This CDR3 has 13 residues. The V end lost 7 bases, the J end lost 4 bases, and 10 bases lay between the germline ends. This chain's CDR3 is CASNPDPTGELFF. In DNA, the CDR3 is TGTGCCAGCAACCCCGACCCCACCGGGGAGCTGTTTTTT.

The chain has TRBV5-1 and TRBJ1-1; D is unclear. Germline CDR1 reads SGHRS; CDR2 reads YFSETQ. Trimming left V 4 bases short and J 5 bases short, with 15 bases between. The CDR3 contains 14 residues. CDR3 region: CASSPHGPGTEAFF. The CDR3 region has the DNA TGCGCCAGCAGCCCCCACGGGCCCGGAACTGAAGCTTTCTTT.

The chain uses TRBV9 and TRBJ2-5; D is possibly TRBD1 or TRBD2 (5 bases each). The CDR3 loop spans 15 amino acids. The germline V gene encodes CDR1 SGDLS and CDR2 YYNGEE. Trimming removed 1 base at V and 5 bases at J, with 15 bases between. This CDR3 is CASSVQPVRGETQYF. DNA for the CDR3: TGTGCCAGCAGCGTACAACCGGTGAGGGGTGAGACCCAGTACTTC.

This clonotype occurred many times. This rearrangement joins TRBV10-3 to TRBJ2-7; TRBD1 agrees at 7 bases. The ends lost 5 bases at V and 2 bases at J; junction bases unmatched: 3. Germline CDR1 reads ENHRY; CDR2 reads SYGVKD. The CDR3 is 13 residues long. CDR3 DNA: TGTGCCATCAGTCGCAGGGGGACCTACGAGCAGTACTTC. Translating gives CAISRRGTYEQYF.

On this clonotype itself: Just one base apart from a much larger clone, this may be a read error. This chain links TRBV6-6 with TRBJ1-1; 7 bases line up with TRBD1. This CDR3 region has 17 residues. The V and J ends lost 5 bases and 3 bases, in that order; junction bases with no gene match: 15. CDR1 is MNHNY and CDR2 is SVGAGI in the germline V gene (reference sequence). The chain's CDR3 is CASSAPRPGQFDTEAFF. CDR3 sequence (DNA): TGTGCCAGCAGTGCCCCCCGCCCGGGACAGTTTGACACTGAAGCTTTCTTT.

This chain links TRBV2 with TRBJ1-4, with D unresolved. CDR1 and CDR2 from the germline V gene are SNHLY and FYNNEI. Trimming removed 6 bases from V and 4 bases from J, with 12 bases in between. This CDR3 is built from 14 residues. CDR3 DNA: TGTGCCAGCAGCGCCGAGCGGCTTAATGAAAAACTGTTTTTT. Translating it yields CASSAERLNEKLFF.

This chain links TRBV20-1 with TRBJ2-3; D is unclear. The V gene lost 6 bases and the J gene lost 2 bases, with 12 bases spanning the gap. The CDR3 spans 13 residues. Germline lookup yields CDR1 DFQATT and CDR2 SNEGSKA (reference sequence). In DNA form, the CDR3 reads TGCAGTGCAATAACTCACTCCACAGATACGCAGTATTTT. This encodes CSAITHSTDTQYF.

This clonotype was detected many times. This rearrangement joins TRBV7-9 to TRBJ1-4; possible D gene TRBD1, 6 bases. V was cut by 3 bases and J by 4 bases, with 12 bases left in between. CDR1 and CDR2 (germline): SEHNR, FQNEAQ (reference sequence). This CDR3 region has 15 residues. The CDR3 region has the DNA TGTGCCAGCAGCTTCGGGGGGCCCCGTAATGAAAAACTGTTTTTT. Its protein product is CASSFGGPRNEKLFF. The full variable domain, with the rest looked up from reference TRBV7-9 and TRBJ1-4, is DTGVSQNPRHKITKRGQNVTFRCDPISEHNRLYWYRQTLGQGPEFLTYFQNEAQLEKSRLLSDRFSAERPKGSFSTLEIQRTEQGDSAMYLCASSFGGPRNEKLFFGSGTQLSVL.

The J gene is TRBJ2-7, the V gene TRBV28, with 8 positions matching TRBD2. The CDR3 runs to 14 residues. The trim removed 6 bases at V and 3 bases at J, leaving 7 bases unmatched. Germline V gives CDR1 MDHEN, CDR2 SYDVKM. The CDR3 protein is CASRAGTRGYEQYF. CDR3 bases: TGTGCCAGCAGGGCCGGGACTAGGGGCTACGAGCAGTACTTC. The whole variable domain, filled in from reference TRBV28 and TRBJ2-7, reads DVKVTQSSRYLVKRTGEKVFLECVQDMDHENMFWYRQDPGLGLRLIYFSYDVKMKEKGDIPEGYSVSREKKERFSLILESASTNQTSMYLCASRAGTRGYEQYFGPGTRLTVT.

This rearrangement joins TRBV27 to TRBJ1-3; the D gene is possibly TRBD1 (6 bases). The germline gives CDR1 MNHEY, CDR2 SMNVEV (reference sequence). The CDR3 has 15 amino acids. Between the trimmed V and J ends, which lost 7 bases and 3 bases, there was a span of 16 bases. The CDR3 loop reads CASKTTGIFGNTIYF. CDR3 bases: TGTGCCAGCAAGACTACAGGGATTTTTGGAAACACCATATATTTT.

The chain links TRBV5-1 to TRBJ1-1; no definite D call. V was cut by 6 bases and J by 1 base, with 13 bases left in between. This CDR3 has 14 amino acids. Germline CDR1 reads SGHRS; CDR2 reads YFSETQ. The CDR3 region is CASTTEGPNTEAFF. The CDR3 nucleotides read TGCGCCAGCACTACGGAAGGGCCGAACACTGAAGCTTTCTTT.

The CDR3: CASSQFRDLRGYTF. CDR3 DNA sequence: TGCGCCAGCAGCCAGTTCAGGGATTTACGCGGCTACACCTTC. The chain is built from TRBV4-3 and TRBJ1-2; D is possibly TRBD1 (5 bases). V lost 3 bases and J 8 bases, leaving 16 bases between the germline ends. CDR1 and CDR2 (germline): LGHNA, YSLEER. The CDR3 has 14 residues.

As regards this clonotype: At one end the junction does not follow the germline gene, possibly because of a read error. The chain links TRBV9 to TRBJ2-1; 7 bases match TRBD2. The germline V gene encodes CDR1 SGDLS and CDR2 YYNGEE. CDR3 size: 15 residues. The CDR3 is CASSVWGGGNNGQFF. The CDR3 DNA reads TGTGCCAGCAGCGTATGGGGGGGAGGGAACAATGGGCAGTTCTTC.

This clonotype was counted only a few times. The CDR3 loop is CASSALDGKETQYF. In DNA form, the CDR3 reads TGTGCCAGCAGCGCATTGGACGGGAAAGAGACCCAGTACTTC. V usage is TRBV5-6 and J usage is TRBJ2-5; TRBD2 is a possible D gene (5 bases). V gave up 4 bases and J gave up 3 bases, with 13 bases separating them. Germline assignment: CDR1 SGHDT and CDR2 YYEEEE. CDR3 length: 14 residues.

The chain is built from TRBV9 and TRBJ1-2; 7 bases align to TRBD1. The CDR3 has 13 residues. J lost 7 bases, V lost 2 bases, and 5 bases had no gene match. Looked up from germline, CDR1 is SGDLS and CDR2 is YYNGEE. For the CDR3, the DNA is TGTGCCAGCAGCGTTGAGGGGGCGAGTGGCTACACCTTC. Translation gives CASSVEGASGYTF.

This clonotype was seen only a few times. The V call is TRBV5-1, the J call TRBJ2-1; D is undetermined. This CDR3 contains 16 residues. Trimming removed 0 bases from V and 1 base from J, with 11 bases in between. CDR1 and CDR2 from the germline V gene are SGHRS and YFSETQ. The CDR3 sequence: CASSLAPASSYNEQFF. CDR3 DNA sequence: TGCGCCAGCAGCTTGGCCCCGGCTTCATCCTACAATGAGCAGTTCTTC. The full variable domain, completed using reference TRBV5-1 and TRBJ2-1, is KAGVTQTPRYLIKTRGQQVTLSCSPISGHRSVSWYQQTPGQGLQFLFEYFSETQRNKGNFPGRFSGRQFSNSRSEMNVSTLELGDSALYLCASSLAPASSYNEQFFGPGTRLTVL.

V gene TRBV5-1 combines with J gene TRBJ2-3, with TRBD2 identical over 7 bases. J lost 2 bases, V lost 10 bases, and 10 bases had no gene match. The CDR3 sequence is 14 residues long. The germline V gene encodes CDR1 SGHRS and CDR2 YFSETQ. CDR3 DNA: TGCGCCTCGGGAGGAGGCAGATCCACAGATACGCAGTATTTT. Translation gives CASGGGRSTDTQYF.

About this clonotype itself: A much larger clone differs from this one at a single base, so this may be a read error. Written as DNA, the CDR3 is TGCGCCAGCAGAGAGGGGGGCAACAAGGGGTTCTTC. Translating gives CASREGGNKGFF. This chain connects TRBV5-1 to TRBJ2-1; D possibly matches TRBD1 or TRBD2 (6 bases each). The CDR3 spans 12 residues. CDR1 and CDR2 (germline): SGHRS, YFSETQ. Between the trimmed V and J ends, which lost 5 bases and 15 bases, there was a span of 18 bases.

V usage is TRBV12-3 or TRBV12-4 and J usage is TRBJ2-3, with 9 bases lining up with TRBD2. The ends lost 6 bases at V and 2 bases at J; junction bases unmatched: 12. This CDR3 comprises 17 residues. For the CDR3, the DNA is TGTGCCAGCAGCCATGGCAGTAGCGGGGGCCACACAGATACGCAGTATTTT. It specifies CASSHGSSGGHTDTQYF.

Only a few counts were recorded for this clonotype. The chain has TRBV2 and TRBJ2-5; a weak D match, TRBD2 (6 bases). Germline V gives CDR1 SNHLY, CDR2 FYNNEI. Trimming pared 0 bases from V and 4 bases from J, leaving 9 bases between. The CDR3 is 14 residues long. The CDR3 DNA reads TGTGCCAGCAGTGAAGCGGAGGGGCTAGAGACCCAGTACTTC. It specifies CASSEAEGLETQYF.

This clonotype appeared a few times. The V call is TRBV5-1, the J call TRBJ2-3, with unresolved D. The ends were cut back, 6 bases at V and 2 bases at J, with 7 bases in the middle. The CDR3 has 12 amino acids. In germline, CDR1 is SGHRS, CDR2 YFSETQ. The CDR3 region is CASIDNTDTQYF. The CDR3 region has the DNA TGCGCCAGCATTGACAACACAGATACGCAGTATTTT.